The rows below give T cell receptor beta chains drawn from one sample of a study of blood T cell repertoires in COVID-19. Method: immunoSEQ multiplex PCR; TCRdb's copy keeps in-frame clones and lacks some. The sample has about 150,000 clones; 85% to 90% are singletons. Sequencing was carried out using peripheral blood. These receptor sequences come from a man aged 18 to 35 with COVID-19, enrolled during active disease. CDR3s include the opening cysteine and the closing phenylalanine or tryptophan. A D gene is named only where the DNA matches it firmly. Rows may omit the clone size; those that give it use once, few, many or a size class.

>TRBV14|NA|TRBJ2-5|NA
CASSDEAGSETQYF
TGTGCCAGCAGCGACGAGGCCGGGTCGGAGACCCAGTACTTC
>TRBV14|NA|TRBJ1-3|NA
CASGRERNTIYF
TGTGCCAGCGGGAGGGAGCGAAACACCATATATTTT
>TRBV6-5|NA|TRBJ2-5|NA
CASSKTRGRETQYF
TGTGCCAGCAGCAAGACTAGAGGGAGGGAGACCCAGTACTTC
>TRBV5-1|NA|TRBJ2-1|TRBD2
CASSGISGRVTSSYNEQFF
TGCGCCAGCAGTGGTATTAGCGGGAGGGTTACGAGCTCCTACAATGAGCAGTTCTTC
>TRBV20-1|NA|TRBJ1-2|NA
CSASATPNYGYTF
TGCAGTGCTAGTGCGACACCCAACTATGGCTACACCTTC
>TRBV6-2/TRBV6-3|NA|TRBJ2-7|TRBD1
CASSPIRTGDEQYF
TGTGCCAGCAGCCCTATCCGGACAGGGGACGAGCAGTACTTC
>TRBV28|NA|TRBJ2-5|NA
CASSLGSGYRETQYF
TGTGCCAGCAGTTTAGGTAGCGGCTATCGAGAGACCCAGTACTTC
>TRBV28|NA|TRBJ1-1|NA
CASSLRQGKWDTEAFF
TGTGCCAGCAGTTTAAGGCAGGGGAAATGGGACACTGAAGCTTTCTTT
>TRBV2|NA|TRBJ1-5|NA
CASSDGGNQPQHF
TGTGCCAGCAGTGATGGGGGGAATCAGCCCCAGCATTTT
>TRBV30|NA|TRBJ2-2|TRBD2
CAWRGLAAPGELFF
TGTGCCTGGAGAGGGCTAGCGGCCCCCGGGGAGCTGTTTTTT
>TRBV9|NA|TRBJ1-2|TRBD1
CASSASPDRLVYGYTF
TGTGCCAGCAGCGCCAGCCCGGACAGGTTGGTCTATGGCTACACCTTC
>TRBV5-1|few|TRBJ2-7|NA
CASSRQQGSYEQYF
TGCGCCAGCAGCCGACAACAGGGCTCCTACGAGCAGTACTTC
>TRBV7-9|NA|TRBJ2-5|NA
CANGLTSVEGWLETQYF
TGTGCCAACGGACTAACGTCCGTGGAAGGGTGGTTGGAGACCCAGTACTTC
>TRBV28|NA|TRBJ2-6|TRBD2
CASSSLVRAAGGYSGANVLTF
TGTGCCAGCAGTTCCTTAGTTCGGGCAGCGGGAGGTTACTCTGGGGCCAACGTCCTGACTTTC
>TRBV12-5|NA|TRBJ2-2|NA
CASGLVAGLTGELFF
TGTGCTAGTGGTTTGGTTGCGGGTCTCACCGGGGAGCTGTTTTTT
>TRBV4-3|once|TRBJ2-7|TRBD2
CASSQGTSGPYEQYF
TGCGCCAGCAGCCAGGGGACTAGCGGCCCCTACGAGCAGTACTTC
>TRBV7-8|NA|TRBJ2-5|TRBD2
CASRRLWVPRGEETQYF
TGTGCCAGCAGAAGGCTGTGGGTCCCCCGGGGGGAAGAGACCCAGTACTTC
>TRBV5-1|few|TRBJ2-1|TRBD1
CASSLGQGWNEQFF
TGCGCCAGCAGCTTGGGACAGGGTTGGAATGAGCAGTTCTTC
>TRBV3-1/TRBV3-2|NA|TRBJ1-4|TRBD1
CASSQGTGYTNEKLFF
TGTGCCAGCAGCCAAGGGACAGGGTACACTAATGAAAAACTGTTTTTT
>TRBV27|NA|TRBJ2-7|TRBD1
CASSSGQVYEQYF
TGTGCCAGCAGTTCGGGACAGGTCTACGAGCAGTACTTC
>TRBV15|NA|TRBJ2-1|TRBD1
CATSRDRDRQFF
TGTGCCACCAGCAGAGACCGGGACAGGCAGTTCTTC
>TRBV7-8|NA|TRBJ2-7|TRBD1
CASSFRDSNSYEQYF
TGTGCCAGCAGCTTCCGGGACAGCAACTCCTACGAGCAGTACTTC
>TRBV7-3|NA|TRBJ2-3|TRBD2
CASSTLGATSGPGDTQYF
TGTGCCAGCAGCACTCTAGGCGCGACTAGCGGGCCCGGGGATACGCAGTATTTT
>TRBV5-1|NA|TRBJ1-3|NA
CASRWQGYGNTIYF
TGCGCCAGTAGGTGGCAGGGGTATGGAAACACCATATATTTT
>TRBV7-9|NA|TRBJ2-5|TRBD2
CASSAGTSGRFKETQYF
TGTGCCAGCAGCGCAGGGACTAGCGGGAGGTTTAAAGAGACCCAGTACTTC
>TRBV7-2|NA|TRBJ1-2|TRBD1
CASSHPTGLYGYTF
TGTGCCAGCAGCCATCCGACAGGGCTCTATGGCTACACCTTC
>TRBV27|NA|TRBJ2-1|TRBD1
CASSGDRGGNEQFF
TGTGCCAGCAGTGGTGACAGGGGGGGCAATGAGCAGTTCTTC
>TRBV5-1|NA|TRBJ2-1|NA
CASSFRLAPIANNEQFF
TGCGCCAGCAGCTTTCGCCTAGCGCCTATCGCCAACAATGAGCAGTTCTTC
>TRBV10-3|NA|TRBJ1-1|NA
CAISPLGRESTEAFF
TGTGCCATCAGTCCCCTAGGACGGGAGAGCACTGAAGCTTTCTTT
>TRBV18|NA|TRBJ1-1|TRBD1
CASSPPTGQAEAFF
TGTGCCAGCTCACCACCGACAGGGCAAGCTGAAGCTTTCTTT